Below, one T cell receptor beta chain is given with its context. These data belong to a study of shared clonotypes between healthy human individuals. Clones were sequenced by immunoSEQ multiplex PCR, and TCRdb holds only the in-frame ones, with some missing. The sample lists about 380,000 clones, about 96% occurring once. Germline CDR1 reads SGHDT; CDR2 reads YYEEEE. This CDR3 is built from 12 residues. Trimming shortened V by 2 bases and J by 3 bases, and 2 bases separated the two germline ends. J is TRBJ2-2 and V is TRBV5-6, with D unclear. The sequence derives from a man aged 30 to 45 in good health. Sequencing was done on a sample of memory CD8+ T cells sorted from blood. The subset: CD45RO+ cells pooled with CCR7-negative TemRA cells. The CDR3 reads CASSLDTGELFF. The CDR3 DNA reads TGTGCCAGCAGCTTAGACACCGGGGAGCTGTTTTTT.